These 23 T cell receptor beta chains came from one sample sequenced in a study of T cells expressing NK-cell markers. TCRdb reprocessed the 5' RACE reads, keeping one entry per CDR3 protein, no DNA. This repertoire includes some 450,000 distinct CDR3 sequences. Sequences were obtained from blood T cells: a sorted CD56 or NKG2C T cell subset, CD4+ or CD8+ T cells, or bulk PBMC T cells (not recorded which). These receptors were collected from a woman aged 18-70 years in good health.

The CDR3 here is CASTAGQGNQPQHF. The chain employs TRBV28 and TRBJ1-5; checking the TCRdb D call of TRBD1 is not possible without DNA. The CDR3 covers 14 residues. The germline V gene has CDR1 MDHEN and CDR2 SYDVKM.

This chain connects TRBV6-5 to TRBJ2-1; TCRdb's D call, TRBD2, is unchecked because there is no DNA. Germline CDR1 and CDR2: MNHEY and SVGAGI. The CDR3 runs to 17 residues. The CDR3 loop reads CASSYSTKPSGINEQFF.

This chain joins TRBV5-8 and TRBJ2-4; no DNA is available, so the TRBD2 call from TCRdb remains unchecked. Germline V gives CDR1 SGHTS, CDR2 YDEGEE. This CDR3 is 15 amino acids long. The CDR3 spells CASGPGTLAKNIQYF. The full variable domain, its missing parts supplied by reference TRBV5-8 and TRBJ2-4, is EAGVTQSPTHLIKTRGQQATLRCSPISGHTSVYWYQQALGLGLQFLLWYDEGEERNRGNFPPRFSGRQFPNYSSELNVNALELEDSALYLCASGPGTLAKNIQYFGAGTRLSVL.

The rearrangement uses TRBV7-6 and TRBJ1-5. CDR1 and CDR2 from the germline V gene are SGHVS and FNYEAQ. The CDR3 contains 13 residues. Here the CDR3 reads CASSLQGRQPQHF.

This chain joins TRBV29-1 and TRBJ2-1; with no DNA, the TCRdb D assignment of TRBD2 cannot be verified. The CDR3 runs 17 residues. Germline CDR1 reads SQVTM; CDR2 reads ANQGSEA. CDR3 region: CSVERGTSGRAKYEQFF.

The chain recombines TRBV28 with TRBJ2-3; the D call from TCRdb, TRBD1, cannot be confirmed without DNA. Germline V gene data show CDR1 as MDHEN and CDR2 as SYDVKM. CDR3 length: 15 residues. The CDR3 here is CASSYLGQGSDTQYF.

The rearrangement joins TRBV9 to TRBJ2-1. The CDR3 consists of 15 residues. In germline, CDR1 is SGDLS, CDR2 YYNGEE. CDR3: CASSVLGTPYNEQFF. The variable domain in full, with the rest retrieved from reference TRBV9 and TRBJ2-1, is DSGVTQTPKHLITATGQRVTLRCSPRSGDLSVYWYQQSLDQGLQFLIQYYNGEERAKGNILERFSAQQFPDLHSELNLSSLELGDSALYFCASSVLGTPYNEQFFGPGTRLTVL.

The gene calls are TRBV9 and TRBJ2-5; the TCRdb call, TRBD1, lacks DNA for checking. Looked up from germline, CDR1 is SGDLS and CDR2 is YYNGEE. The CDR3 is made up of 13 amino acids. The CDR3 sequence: CASSRAPEETQYF. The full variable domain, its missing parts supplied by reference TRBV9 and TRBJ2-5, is DSGVTQTPKHLITATGQRVTLRCSPRSGDLSVYWYQQSLDQGLQFLIQYYNGEERAKGNILERFSAQQFPDLHSELNLSSLELGDSALYFCASSRAPEETQYFGPGTRLLVL.

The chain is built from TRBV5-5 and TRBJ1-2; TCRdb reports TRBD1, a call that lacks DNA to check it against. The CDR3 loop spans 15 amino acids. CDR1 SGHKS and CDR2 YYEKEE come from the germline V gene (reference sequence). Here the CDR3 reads CASSLMAGGYGGYTF.

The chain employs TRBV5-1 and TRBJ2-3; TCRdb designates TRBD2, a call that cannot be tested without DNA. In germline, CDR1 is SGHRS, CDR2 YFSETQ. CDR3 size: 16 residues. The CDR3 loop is CASSSQAGARTDTQYF.

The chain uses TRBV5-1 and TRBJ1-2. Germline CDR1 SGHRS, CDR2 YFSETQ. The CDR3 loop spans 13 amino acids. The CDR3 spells CASSLALSYGYTF.

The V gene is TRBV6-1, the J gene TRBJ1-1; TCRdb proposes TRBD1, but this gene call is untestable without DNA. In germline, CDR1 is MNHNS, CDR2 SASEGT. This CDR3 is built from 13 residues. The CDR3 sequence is CASLGWGDTEAFF.

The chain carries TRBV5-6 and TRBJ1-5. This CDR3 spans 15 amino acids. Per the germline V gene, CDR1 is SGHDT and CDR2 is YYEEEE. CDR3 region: CASSSGPSGNQPQHF.

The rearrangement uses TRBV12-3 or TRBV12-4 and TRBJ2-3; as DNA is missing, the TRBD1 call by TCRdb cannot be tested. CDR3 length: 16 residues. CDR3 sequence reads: CASSLRRGASTDTQYF.

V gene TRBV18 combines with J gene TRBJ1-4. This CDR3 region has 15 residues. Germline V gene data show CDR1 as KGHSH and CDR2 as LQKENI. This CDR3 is CASSPTAEVNEKLFF.

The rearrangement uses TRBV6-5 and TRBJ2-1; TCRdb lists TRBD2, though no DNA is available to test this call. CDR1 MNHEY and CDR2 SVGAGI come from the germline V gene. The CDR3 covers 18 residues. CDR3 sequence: CASSYEPSGISSYNEQFF.

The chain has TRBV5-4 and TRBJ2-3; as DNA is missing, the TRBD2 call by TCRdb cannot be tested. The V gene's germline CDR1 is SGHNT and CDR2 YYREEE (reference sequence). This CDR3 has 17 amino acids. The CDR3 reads CASSLNLLAGVRDTQYF.

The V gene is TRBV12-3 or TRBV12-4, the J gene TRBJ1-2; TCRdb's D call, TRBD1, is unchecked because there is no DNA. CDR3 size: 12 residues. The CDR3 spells CASSEGQNGYTF.

The CDR3 here is CASSFSSPEDYGYTF. The V gene is TRBV12-3 or TRBV12-4, the J gene TRBJ1-2; TCRdb's assignment of TRBD1 cannot be checked, as there is no DNA. The CDR3 covers 15 residues.

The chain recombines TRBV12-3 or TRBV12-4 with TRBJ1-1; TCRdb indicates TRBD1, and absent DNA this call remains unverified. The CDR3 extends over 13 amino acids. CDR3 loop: CASSWGADTEAFF.

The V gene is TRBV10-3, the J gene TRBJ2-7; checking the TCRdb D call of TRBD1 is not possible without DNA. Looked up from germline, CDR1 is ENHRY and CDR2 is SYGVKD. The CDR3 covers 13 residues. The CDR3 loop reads CAISERDGYEQYF.

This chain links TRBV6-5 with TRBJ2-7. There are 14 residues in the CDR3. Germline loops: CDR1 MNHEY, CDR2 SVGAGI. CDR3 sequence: CASSYGSESYEQYF.

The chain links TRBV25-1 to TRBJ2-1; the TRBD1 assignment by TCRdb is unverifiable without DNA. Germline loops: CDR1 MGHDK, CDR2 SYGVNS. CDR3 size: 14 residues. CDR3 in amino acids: CASREGGRGNEQFF.